Below are 2 T cell receptor beta chains sequenced from a single sample in a study of blood T cell repertoires in COVID-19. Repertoires were generated with immunoSEQ multiplex PCR, while TCRdb's copy carries only in-frame clones and drops some. This table holds 90,000 to 140,000 clones, about four fifths found once. The sample taken for sequencing was peripheral blood. The receptors were sampled from a man aged 80 or over with acute or convalescent COVID-19.

The chain is built from TRBV18 and TRBJ1-1; D not certain. The CDR3 consists of 15 residues. CDR1 and CDR2 from the germline V gene are KGHSH and LQKENI. Trimming cost V 2 bases and J 1 base, with 11 bases left between them. In DNA, the CDR3 is TGTGCCAGCTCACCAACGAGGATAAAGAACACTGAAGCTTTCTTT. This encodes CASSPTRIKNTEAFF.

This clone was counted a single time. V usage is TRBV7-2 and J usage is TRBJ2-7; D is uncertain. Trimming pared 6 bases from V and 6 bases from J, leaving 9 bases between. Germline CDR1 is SGHTA and CDR2 is FQGNSA. CDR3 length equals 11 residues. Here the CDR3 DNA reads TGTGCCAGCAGTAGACTCGGCGAGCAGTACTTC. Its protein product is CASSRLGEQYF. Supplemented by reference TRBV7-2 and TRBJ2-7, the full variable domain reads GAGVSQSPSNKVTEKGKDVELRCDPISGHTALYWYRQSLGQGLEFLIYFQGNSAPDKSGLPSDRFSAERTGGSVSTLTIQRTQQEDSAVYLCASSRLGEQYFGPGTRLTVT.